This T cell receptor beta chain was documented in a study of shared clonotypes between healthy human individuals. Overall study results and limits: Investigators expected sequencing depth to affect clonotype sharing among donors.

Per germline, CDR1 KGHSH and CDR2 LQKENI. V dropped 3 bases and J dropped 4 bases, with 6 bases sitting between them. This CDR3 has 12 residues. With respect to this clone: No antigen is known for it. The same CDR3 arises from other DNA sequences in this sample as well.

The table came from immunoSEQ multiplex PCR; TCRdb's copy has only in-frame clones and leaves some out. The repertoire holds about 470,000 clones, with roughly three quarters as singletons. The genes are TRBV18 and TRBJ2-5, with no clear D. The sequence was collected from a woman aged 40-49 years in good health. Some clones in this sample may be carry-over from other donors' samples. What was sequenced was PBMCs. CDR3 sequence reads: CASSPERETQYF. In nucleotides, the CDR3 is TGTGCCAGCTCACCGGAAAGAGAGACCCAGTACTTC. The complete variable domain, with remaining parts taken from reference TRBV18 and TRBJ2-5, reads NAGVMQNPRHLVRRRGQEARLRCSPMKGHSHVYWYRQLPEEGLKFMVYLQKENIIDESGMPKERFSAEFPKEGPSILRIQQVVRGDSAAYFCASSPERETQYFGPGTRLLVL.